This T cell receptor (beta chain) was retrieved from a study of blood T cell repertoires in COVID-19. Study-wide context: Acute-phase and convalescent COVID-19 samples originated in the United States, Italy and Spain.

The CDR3 is 13 residues long. Germline V gives CDR1 LNHDA, CDR2 SQIVND (reference sequence). V lost 5 bases, J lost 5 bases, and 5 bases stayed unmatched. Profiling relied on immunoSEQ multiplex PCR, and the TCRdb table lists in-frame clones only, not all of them. The data show around 86,000 clones, with 87% seen just once and approximately 7.4% held by the top ten. This clone was observed once. The sequencing input was peripheral blood. The chain employs TRBV19 and TRBJ2-5; 7 positions match TRBD1. This TCR was recovered from a human donor with acute or convalescent COVID-19. The donor label of this sample is uncertain. In DNA, the CDR3 is TGTGCCAGTAGTTCGGGACAGAGGGAGACCCAGTACTTC. Its translation is CASSSGQRETQYF.